These T cell receptor beta chains were read from a single sample in a study of blood T cell repertoires in COVID-19. TCRdb keeps only in-frame clones here, not all; method: immunoSEQ multiplex PCR. Of approximately 250,000 clones listed, about 88% were seen once; the top ten hold 2% to 2.5%. The sequencing input was PBMCs or T cells enriched from blood (not recorded which). These receptors all stem from a woman aged 60-75 years in a cohort exposed to, infected with or recovered from COVID-19 (not recorded which). The CDR3 runs from the conserved cysteine through the conserved F or W. The D gene is left open where the match is weak. Rows give clone size only sometimes, using once, few, many, or a class for an expanded clone.

CDR3 protein	CDR3 DNA	D gene	clone size	V gene	J gene
CASSLQVGEQYF	TGCGCCAGCAGCTTACAGGTTGGAGAGCAGTACTTC	NA	NA	TRBV5-1	TRBJ2-7
CASSPGGAAVYGYTF	TGCGCCAGCAGTCCAGGGGGCGCAGCAGTCTATGGCTACACCTTC	TRBD1	NA	TRBV10-2	TRBJ1-2
CASSPLAGGLGEQYF	TGTGCCAGCAGCCCGTTAGCGGGAGGGCTTGGCGAGCAGTACTTC	TRBD2	NA	TRBV14	TRBJ2-7
CASSRWSKLDGYTF	TGTGCCAGCAGCCGCTGGTCCAAATTAGATGGCTACACCTTC	NA	NA	TRBV11-1	TRBJ1-2
CASSLFDRLNTEAFF	TGTGCCAGCAGTCTATTCGACAGATTGAACACTGAAGCTTTCTTT	NA	NA	TRBV28	TRBJ1-1
CASRTRDRNTGELFF	TGTGCCAGCAGAACCCGGGACAGGAACACCGGGGAGCTGTTTTTT	TRBD1	NA	TRBV5-6	TRBJ2-2
CASSPQGQGAGGYTF	TGTGCCAGCAGTCCTCAGGGGCAGGGGGCTGGAGGCTACACCTTC	TRBD1	NA	TRBV28	TRBJ1-2
CASSLSPGSAYNEQFF	TGTGCCAGCAGTTTATCGCCAGGCTCAGCCTACAATGAGCAGTTCTTC	NA	NA	TRBV27	TRBJ2-1
CASSKVGTAGSYEQYF	TGTGCCAGCAGCAAAGTCGGTACGGCGGGTTCCTACGAGCAGTACTTC	NA	NA	TRBV21-1	TRBJ2-7
CASSLQEGPQHF	TGTGCCAGCAGCCTCCAGGAGGGGCCCCAGCATTTT	NA	NA	TRBV7-9	TRBJ1-5
CASSVGRKDLRTDTQYF	TGTGCCAGCAGCGTAGGGAGGAAGGACCTGCGGACAGATACGCAGTATTTT	NA	NA	TRBV9	TRBJ2-3
CASSLGQGYGYTF	TGTGCCAGCAGCTTAGGCCAGGGGTATGGCTACACCTTC	NA	NA	TRBV7-2	TRBJ1-2
CASSYSGPTYEQYF	TGTGCCAGCAGTTACTCTGGGCCGACCTACGAGCAGTACTTC	NA	few	TRBV6-6	TRBJ2-7
CASSPSGTGGPTPNTEAFF	TGTGCCAGCAGCCCTTCCGGGACAGGGGGCCCCACCCCCAACACTGAAGCTTTCTTT	TRBD1	NA	TRBV9	TRBJ1-1
CASSFSVAGGYEQYF	TGTGCCAGCAGCTTCTCTGTAGCGGGAGGCTACGAGCAGTACTTC	TRBD2	NA	TRBV7-2	TRBJ2-7
CARIRRTGGHEQYF	TGTGCCAGAATCCGCCGGACAGGGGGGCACGAGCAGTACTTC	TRBD1	NA	TRBV5-3	TRBJ2-7
CASSESQLYGYTF	TGTGCCAGCAGTGAGTCCCAGTTATATGGCTACACCTTC	NA	NA	TRBV6-1	TRBJ1-2
CSASRASGSTDTQYF	TGCAGTGCTAGTAGGGCTAGCGGGAGTACGGATACGCAGTATTTT	TRBD2	NA	TRBV20-1	TRBJ2-3
CASSDRGGDTEAFF	TGTGCCAGTAGTGACCGGGGGGGGGACACTGAAGCTTTCTTT	NA	NA	TRBV19	TRBJ1-1
CSASQPTRHTDTQYF	TGCAGTGCTAGTCAACCGACACGCCACACAGATACGCAGTATTTT	NA	few	TRBV20-1	TRBJ2-3
CAWSVRGRNSPLHF	TGTGCCTGGAGTGTCAGGGGTCGTAATTCACCCCTCCACTTT	NA	once	TRBV30	TRBJ1-6
CASSQEVQGRARGEQFF	TGCGCCAGCAGCCAAGAAGTCCAGGGGCGGGCAAGGGGTGAGCAGTTCTTC	NA	once	TRBV4-1	TRBJ2-1
CASSLVRASNTEAFF	TGTGCCAGCAGCTTAGTCAGGGCTTCGAACACTGAAGCTTTCTTT	NA	NA	TRBV7-2	TRBJ1-1
CASRKGAKYEQYF	TGTGCCAGCCGGAAGGGGGCGAAGTACGAGCAGTACTTC	TRBD1	NA	TRBV2	TRBJ2-7
CASSLNYYNEQFF	TGTGCCAGCAGCTTAAATTACTACAATGAGCAGTTCTTC	NA	NA	TRBV7-3	TRBJ2-1
CASSLVTGSGTEAFF	TGTGCCAGCAGCCTCGTAACAGGTAGTGGCACTGAAGCTTTCTTT	NA	NA	TRBV11-2	TRBJ1-1
CASSLGVYTDTQYF	TGTGCCAGCAGCTTGGGAGTCTACACAGATACGCAGTATTTT	NA	NA	TRBV5-4	TRBJ2-3
CSVGGLAGISYNEQFF	TGCAGCGTTGGGGGTCTAGCGGGGATCTCCTACAATGAGCAGTTCTTC	TRBD2	NA	TRBV29-1	TRBJ2-1
CASSSGGETQYF	TGTGCCAGCAGTTCCGGGGGGGAGACCCAGTACTTC	TRBD2	NA	TRBV28	TRBJ2-5
CASRGASGNQPQHF	TGTGCCAGCAGGGGGGCATCGGGCAATCAGCCCCAGCATTTT	NA	NA	TRBV27	TRBJ1-5
CASRRAAGDTQYF	TGTGCCAGCAGAAGGGCTGCGGGGGATACGCAGTATTTT	NA	NA	TRBV27	TRBJ2-3
CASSLVASGAGSYNEQFF	TGTGCCAGCAGCTTAGTGGCTAGCGGGGCCGGCTCCTACAATGAGCAGTTCTTC	TRBD2	NA	TRBV7-6	TRBJ2-1
CASSPSTSGGGETQYF	TGTGCCAGCTCACCGTCGACTAGCGGCGGGGGAGAGACCCAGTACTTC	TRBD2	NA	TRBV18	TRBJ2-5
CASSWAPGAGARTEAFF	TGTGCCAGCAGCTGGGCCCCGGGGGCGGGGGCACGGACTGAAGCTTTCTTT	NA	NA	TRBV5-4	TRBJ1-1
CASVEQYTEAFF	TGTGCCTCCGTGGAGCAGTACACTGAAGCTTTCTTT	NA	few	TRBV30	TRBJ1-1
CATSTLTQGARETQYF	TGTGCCACCAGCACCCTAACACAGGGGGCCCGAGAGACCCAGTACTTC	TRBD1	many	TRBV15	TRBJ2-5
CASSRFPPGLGVAEQFF	TGTGCCAGCAGTCGCTTCCCACCGGGACTAGGGGTTGCGGAGCAGTTCTTC	TRBD2	NA	TRBV2	TRBJ2-1
CASSAILGGEQFF	TGTGCCAGCAGCGCCATACTAGGTGGTGAGCAGTTCTTC	NA	NA	TRBV2	TRBJ2-1
CASTENPTWEGQYF	TGTGCCAGCACCGAAAACCCCACATGGGAGGGGCAGTACTTC	TRBD2	NA	TRBV28	TRBJ2-5
CASCPLGGDYEQYF	TGTGCCAGCTGCCCCCTTGGAGGGGACTACGAGCAGTACTTC	NA	NA	TRBV6-5	TRBJ2-7
CASSREFAGNTIYF	TGTGCCAGCAGCCGAGAGTTCGCTGGAAACACCATATATTTT	NA	NA	TRBV5-4	TRBJ1-3
CASSPGLAGWSEQFF	TGTGCCAGCAGTCCCGGACTAGCGGGATGGAGTGAGCAGTTCTTC	TRBD2	NA	TRBV6-5	TRBJ2-1